The source of this T cell receptor beta chain is a study of lymphopenia after photon versus proton radiotherapy. Study-wide points: Post-nadir TCR diversity decline inversely tracked overall survival among those who died. Post-nadir diversity loss with photons came from oligoclonal expansion, particularly CD8+ Temra cells.

The data were produced by immunoSEQ multiplex PCR, yet TCRdb's version contains in-frame clones alone and is incomplete. The sample yields about 19,000 clones, around 90% seen once. The CDR3 totals 11 residues. V gave up 5 bases and J gave up 0 bases, with 2 bases separating them. CDR1 and CDR2 from the germline V gene are KGHSH and LQKENI. This clone turned up a few times. Its specificity is unknown. The chain joins TRBV18 to TRBJ2-7; the D is unclear. The TCR originated in a man in his 60s with pancreatic cancer. This sample comprised peripheral blood, obtained from a patient treated with photon-based radiotherapy. CDR3 in DNA: TGTGCCAGCTCAGGCTCCTACGAGCAGTACTTC. Protein sequence: CASSGSYEQYF.